This TCR beta chain appears in the sequencing data of a study of CD8 T cells in Susac syndrome. In its sample, this clonotype was seen a few times. When the RNA was reverse transcribed, random hexamers were used with an input of 0.5 to 1 ug. TCRdb passed the immunoSEQ multiplex PCR reads through MiXCR, listing each CDR3 protein once. The data contain fewer than 200,000 distinct CDR3 sequences, approximately 94% of them seen just once; the ten biggest clones take up more than 0.095%. Per the germline V gene, CDR1 is SGHVS and CDR2 is FNYEAQ. Between the trimmed V and J ends, which lost 5 bases and 8 bases, there was a span of 13 bases. This CDR3 is 14 amino acids long.

Sequenced input: CD4+ T cells from PBMCs. The clonotype comes from a human donor with Susac syndrome. The chain is built from TRBV7-6 and TRBJ1-6; unclear D gene. The CDR3 loop is CASSRGPRDSPLHF. CDR3 in DNA: TGTGCCAGCAGCCGAGGTCCGAGGGATTCACCCCTCCACTTT.